Sequencing of this TCR beta chain was carried out in a study of T cell clonality in common variable immunodeficiency. In regard to this clone: Its target is not known. The DNA ends 3 residues before the CDR3 does, and the rest of the CDR3 is filled in from the germline J gene.

Clones were read by immunoSEQ multiplex PCR, and TCRdb kept only the in-frame ones, dropping some. The sample presents around 21,000 clones, none singletons. CVID subjects were some 15 female and more than 25 male, aged roughly 8 to 65. Caucasian heritage predominated among both patients and controls. All CVID subjects were on immunoglobulin replacement for at least one year. Trimming took off 0 bases at V and 3 bases at J, with 15 bases between the two ends. Germline CDR1 ENHRY, CDR2 SYGVKD. The CDR3 consists of 16 residues. Notes on the study in general: In common variable immunodeficiency, TCR beta chains reportedly carried fewer deletions and N-nucleotide insertions. CVID subjects showed higher TCRbeta clonality than healthy controls.

This chain uses TRBV10-3 with TRBJ2-7, with D tentatively TRBD1 (6 bases). The sample was peripheral blood mononuclear cells. The sequence derives from a human donor with common variable immunodeficiency. The CDR3 DNA, read in part, is TGTGCCATCAGTGAGTCGAGGGGCAGGGGATTCTACGAG. It translates to CAISESRGRGFYE. The whole CDR3 sequence reads CAISESRGRGFYEQYF.